The clone carrying this T cell receptor (beta chain) was counted a few times. Its antigen is not identified. CDR3 length: 17 residues. CDR1 PRHDT and CDR2 FYEKMQ come from the germline V gene (reference sequence). V dropped 5 bases and J dropped 2 bases, with 19 bases sitting between them. This sample stems from a study of T cell repertoires in cytomegalovirus infection. Whole-study context: Selection of CMV epitopes for the study included recently identified HLA-C-restricted and well-studied HLA-B-restricted ones. CMV infection plus the matching HLA type was flagged by public TCR beta signatures.

Study-wide results and limits: There were HLA-C-restricted CMV-specific TCR beta clonotypes dominating the ex vivo response. CMV carriers with the relevant HLA were identified by cumulative public TCR beta family frequency.

TCRdb analysed the reads with MiXCR anew, one entry per CDR3 protein. The sample has about 700,000 distinct CDR3 sequences, 30% to 40% seen once; the top ten hold around a sixth. The source is a human donor in good health (CMV status not recorded). Some clones in this sample may be carry-over from other donors' samples. The chain employs TRBV13 and TRBJ2-1, with D maybe TRBD1 (5 bases). The sequencing here drew on cultured PBMCs, taken from culture after CMV antigen stimulation. CDR3 loop: CASSGRQTNDAYNEQFF. CDR3 DNA sequence: TGTGCCAGCAGCGGACGACAGACCAACGACGCCTACAATGAGCAGTTCTTC.